Following are 24 T cell receptor beta chains from one sample sequenced in a study of tumor-infiltrating lymphocytes in primary liver carcinoma (dated by TCRdb to about 2017). These reads were obtained on an Illumina HiSeq 2500. A constant-region primer and ProtoScript II reverse transcriptase were used to reverse-transcribe TCRbeta-specific cDNA from around 540 ng total RNA. The TCRbeta libraries were prepared through three rounds of nested multiplex PCR following a slightly modified ARM-PCR procedure. Each of the first two PCR rounds ran for around 10 cycles using multiplex TRBV1-TRBV30 forward primers together with a Cbeta reverse primer. TCRdb itself trimmed the public reads at Q25 with fastp, ran MiXCR and retained productive beta chains. Rows are unified per CDR3 protein, each entry keeping the most common DNA and genes. This sample has approximately 100,000 distinct CDR3 sequences in its table, and around 71% of those were observed once. Around 10% of the sample goes to the ten largest clones.

Without any cell sorting, total RNA and DNA were extracted together from around 20-30 mg of bulk tissue using the AllPrep DNA/RNA mini kit. Specimen: liver tumor tissue from sampling region 2. Read against the paper, the sample's cell subset or site label means: tumor region T2, inferior pole. All receptors derive from a woman aged 55-69 years with primary liver carcinoma and hepatitis B virus infection.

Concerning this clonotype itself: At one boundary the junction diverges from the germline segment, which might be a read error. The J gene is TRBJ1-5, the V gene TRBV29-1; a possible D gene is TRBD1 (5 bases). The CDR3 runs 16 residues. The germline V gene has CDR1 SQVTM and CDR2 ANQGSEA. The CDR3 region is CSAKGGGPFSNQPQHF. The CDR3 DNA reads TGCAGCGCCAAAGGTGGGGGACCCTTTAGCAATCAGCCCCAGCACTTT.

To note about this clonotype: The junction does not match germline at one end; this may be a read error. V is TRBV11-3 and J is TRBJ2-7, with 8 bases matching TRBD1. The CDR3 length is 15 residues. Germline lookup yields CDR1 SGHNT and CDR2 YENEEA. This chain's CDR3 is CASSPGAGGNYKQHF. CDR3 sequence (DNA): TGTGCCAGCAGCCCCGGGGCAGGGGGCAACTACAAGCAGCACTTC. The full variable domain, with the rest looked up from reference TRBV11-3 and TRBJ2-7, is EAGVVQSPRYKIIEKKQPVAFWCNPISGHNTLYWYLQNLGQGPELLIRYENEEAVDDSQLPKDRFSAERLKGVDSTLKIQPAELGDSAVYLCASSPGAGGNYKQHFGPGTRLTVT.

In the case of this clonotype: Because it lacks the conserved phenylalanine or tryptophan at the end, this CDR3 is likely a read error. J is TRBJ2-3 and V is TRBV29-1; tentatively, D is TRBD1 or TRBD2 (6 bases each). V lost 8 bases to trimming and J lost 3 bases, with 15 bases between them. The length of the CDR3 is 13 residues. In germline, CDR1 is SQVTM, CDR2 ANQGSEA. The CDR3 region has the DNA TGCAGCCTCAATCGAGGGGGGACAGATACGCAGTATCTT. Translated: CSLNRGGTDTQYL.

This clonotype occurred many times. CDR3 region: CASSRDASGANVLTF. The CDR3 DNA follows: TGTGCCAGCAGTCGGGACGCCTCTGGGGCCAACGTCCTGACTTTC. The chain combines TRBV6-5 with TRBJ2-6; D could derive from TRBD1 or TRBD2 (5 bases each). Germline-derived CDR1 and CDR2 are MNHEY and SVGAGI. Trimming stripped 5 bases from V and 0 bases from J, with 8 bases between. The CDR3 covers 15 residues.

About this clonotype itself: The germline gene is not matched at one end of the junction; a read error may be the cause. This CDR3 is CVSTSRGYEQYF. The CDR3 DNA sequence: TGTGTCAGCACTTCCAGGGGTTACGAGCAGTATTTC. The V gene is TRBV6-5, the J gene TRBJ2-7, with D tentatively TRBD1 (6 bases). The CDR3 extends over 12 amino acids. The germline gives CDR1 MNHEY, CDR2 SVGAGI.

This clonotype is medium-sized (0.01 to 0.1%). This chain uses TRBV11-2 with TRBJ1-2; 7 positions match TRBD1. The CDR3 contains 14 residues. Germline assignment: CDR1 SGHAT and CDR2 FQNNGV. With 5 bases clipped from V and 4 bases from J, the junction kept 7 bases outside the gene matches. The CDR3 DNA sequence: TGTGCCAGCAGCGGGGACAGTGTCATCTATGGCTACACCTTC. Translation: CASSGDSVIYGYTF.

This clonotype was seen a handful of times. This may be a read error, as it is one base from a much larger clone. The chain uses TRBV4-1 and TRBJ2-2; tentatively, D is TRBD2 (5 bases). This CDR3 is 14 amino acids long. Germline V CDR1 and CDR2: MGHRA, YSYEKL. CDR3 sequence (DNA): TGCGCCGGCAGCCAAGATGGAGTAGCGAGGGAGCTGTTTTTT. Amino acids: CAGSQDGVARELFF.

A note on this clonotype: Because the CDR3 is missing its conserved closing phenylalanine or tryptophan, this is likely a read error. The limits of the CDR3 on the DNA are not certain, so only TCRdb's listed CDR3 is given. The gene calls are TRBV11-1 and TRBJ2-3; whether TRBD2, the table's D call, matches the DNA was not checked. The germline CDR1 and CDR2 sequences are SGHAT and FQDESV (reference sequence). The CDR3 is 14 amino acids long, termini counted. The CDR3 here is CASSLRQRAGESHY.

The chain uses TRBV7-8 and TRBJ2-3; unclear D gene. From germline, CDR1 is SGHVS and CDR2 FQNEAQ. The CDR3 is made up of 12 amino acids. Deletions cut 5 bases from V and 3 bases from J, with 6 bases between. For the CDR3, the DNA is TGTGCCAGCAGCGTAGTTACAGATACGCAGTATTTT. Its translation: CASSVVTDTQYF.

This clonotype was recorded once. The V call is TRBV11-2, the J call TRBJ2-5, with TRBD2 matching 8 bases. CDR3 length: 13 residues. Germline V gene lookup returns CDR1 SGHAT and CDR2 FQNNGV. The CDR3 DNA is TGTACCAACAGACTGCGGGGGGCCGAGACCCAGTACTTC. It translates to CTNRLRGAETQYF.

This clonotype was found a few times. CDR3 in DNA: TGTGCCAGCAGGGCCGGGGCAGGGCCCACTGAAGCTTTCTTT. It is translated as CASRAGAGPTEAFF. The rearrangement uses TRBV6-1 and TRBJ1-1; TRBD1 might be the D (5 bases). CDR3 size: 14 residues. Trimming left V 6 bases short and J 4 bases short, with 15 bases between. CDR1 and CDR2 (germline): MNHNS, SASEGT.

Turning to this clonotype: At one boundary the junction diverges from the germline segment, which might be a read error. CDR3 sequence reads: CVSSLEPGKNSPLHF. CDR3 bases: TGTGTCAGCAGCTTAGAACCAGGGAAGAATTCACCCCTCCACTTT. The chain links TRBV11-2 to TRBJ1-6; perhaps TRBD1 as D (5 bases). CDR1 and CDR2 (germline): SGHAT, FQNNGV. The CDR3 covers 15 residues.

Comments on this clonotype: A much more abundant neighbour one base away suggests this may be a read error. The rearrangement uses TRBV6-1 and TRBJ2-1, with D perhaps matching TRBD1 (6 bases). Germline V gene lookup returns CDR1 MNHNS and CDR2 SASEGT. Deletions cut 7 bases from V and 5 bases from J, with 15 bases between. This CDR3 comprises 14 residues. This CDR3 reads CASIRDTTNNEQFF. CDR3 coding DNA: TGTGCCAGCATTCGGGACACGACGAACAATGAGCAGTTCTTC.

A word on this clonotype: A junction boundary mismatches the germline segment, possibly from a read error. This chain links TRBV20-1 with TRBJ1-3; D perhaps matches TRBD1 (5 bases). Germline V gene data show CDR1 as DFQATT and CDR2 as SNEGSKA (reference sequence). The CDR3 totals 15 residues. CDR3 sequence reads: CSARVTRGYGNTLYF. Written as DNA, the CDR3 is TGCAGTGCTAGAGTGACAAGGGGATACGGAAACACCTTATATTTT.

Details on this clonotype: As the CDR3 is not closed by the conserved phenylalanine or tryptophan, this likely results from a read error. The DNA is left out, because the CDR3 cannot be placed on it with certainty; the CDR3 is given as TCRdb lists it. The chain is built from TRBV28 and TRBJ2-1. CDR1 and CDR2 from the germline V gene are MDHEN and SYDVKM. The length of the CDR3 is 11 amino acids, counting both ends. The CDR3 reads CTSSLVHERFL.

V usage is TRBV7-9 and J usage is TRBJ2-1, with TRBD1 identical over 9 bases. J gave up 9 bases and V 5 bases, and 11 bases lay outside the gene matches. CDR3 length: 15 amino acids. Per germline, CDR1 SEHNR and CDR2 FQNEAQ (reference sequence). CDR3 protein: CASSPNRDRVGEQFF. The CDR3 coding sequence is TGTGCCAGCAGCCCAAACCGGGACAGGGTCGGTGAGCAGTTCTTC.

A note on this clonotype: A much larger clone differs from this one at a single base, so this may be a read error. The rearrangement joins TRBV6-2 or TRBV6-3 to TRBJ2-3; no reliable D call. CDR1 and CDR2 (germline): MNHEY, SVGEGT. The length of the CDR3 is 12 residues. V dropped 1 base and J dropped 6 bases, with 5 bases sitting between them. The CDR3 nucleotides are TGTGCCAGCAGTTACTACGCGGATACGCAGTATTTT. It is translated as CASSYYADTQYF.

A word on this clonotype: The junction departs from germline at one end; a sequencing error may be responsible. The genes are TRBV6-1 and TRBJ1-5; possibly TRBD1 for D (5 bases). Germline V gene sequence: CDR1 MNHNS, CDR2 SASEGT. The CDR3 is made up of 16 amino acids. CDR3: CASSESPGVSNQPQHF. The DNA for the CDR3 is TGTGCTAGCAGTGAAAGTCCGGGGGTAAGCAATCAGCCCCAGCATTTT.

A word on this clonotype: The CDR3 ends on some other residue instead of the conserved phenylalanine or tryptophan, so this is likely a read error. The chain couples TRBV11-2 to TRBJ1-2, with D perhaps matching TRBD1 (5 bases). The germline V gene has CDR1 SGHAT and CDR2 FQNNGV. The CDR3 covers 17 residues. CDR3 DNA: TGTACCAGCAGCTTAGATCAGATCAGGGCGCTGCGCTATGGCTACACCTTA. Its translation is CTSSLDQIRALRYGYTL.

About this clonotype itself: Given the absence of the conserved phenylalanine or tryptophan at the CDR3 end, a read error is likely. No DNA is shown, since the ends of the CDR3 on it are uncertain; the CDR3 is the one TCRdb lists. This rearrangement joins TRBV6-5 to TRBJ1-6. The CDR3 spans 13 residues, counting both ends. Per germline, CDR1 MNHEY and CDR2 SVGAGI. CDR3 amino acids: CASRETENSPLYY.

V is TRBV11-2 and J is TRBJ2-7; D not certain. V lost 9 bases and J 6 bases, leaving 24 bases between the germline ends. The CDR3 consists of 15 residues. The germline CDR1 and CDR2 sequences are SGHAT and FQNNGV. This chain's CDR3 is CASIPQSVHSGEQYF. For the CDR3, the DNA is TGTGCCAGTATCCCCCAAAGCGTACACTCTGGCGAGCAGTACTTC.

This clonotype was found a few times. This rearrangement joins TRBV18 to TRBJ2-5, with no clear D. CDR3 size: 11 residues. Germline V gives CDR1 KGHSH, CDR2 LQKENI. Deletions cut 3 bases from V and 6 bases from J, with 5 bases between. Here the CDR3 reads CASSPGQTQYF. Written as DNA, the CDR3 is TGTGCCAGCTCACCCGGCCAGACCCAGTACTTC.

Of note for this clonotype: Its ends do not fully match the called genes, so a read error is possible. The chain couples TRBV6-2 or TRBV6-3 to TRBJ2-1; no clear D. The CDR3 contains 12 residues. Per germline, CDR1 MNHEY and CDR2 SVGEGT. The CDR3 reads CASTGNYHEQFF. The CDR3, as DNA: TGTGCCAGCACGGGCAACTACCATGAGCAGTTCTTC.

This clonotype was observed a handful of times. J is TRBJ1-3 and V is TRBV4-2; D unclear. This CDR3 comprises 15 residues. Germline lookup yields CDR1 LGHNA and CDR2 YNFKEQ. Trimming removed 6 bases at V and 4 bases at J, with 16 bases between. DNA of the CDR3: TGTGCCAGCAGTCCTAAGACATGGGTCGGAAACACCATATATTTT. Its protein is CASSPKTWVGNTIYF.